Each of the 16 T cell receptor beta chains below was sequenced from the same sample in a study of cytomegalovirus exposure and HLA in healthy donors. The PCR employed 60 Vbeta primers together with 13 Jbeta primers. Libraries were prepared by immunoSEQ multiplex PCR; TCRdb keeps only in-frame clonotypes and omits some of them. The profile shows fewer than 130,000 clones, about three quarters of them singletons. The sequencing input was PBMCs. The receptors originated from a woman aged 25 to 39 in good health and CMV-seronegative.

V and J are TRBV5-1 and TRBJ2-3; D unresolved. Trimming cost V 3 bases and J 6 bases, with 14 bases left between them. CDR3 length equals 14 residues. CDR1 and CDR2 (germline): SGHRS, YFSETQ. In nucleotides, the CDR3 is TGCGCCAGCAGCTGGGCCCAAGAATACGATACGCAGTATTTT. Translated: CASSWAQEYDTQYF.

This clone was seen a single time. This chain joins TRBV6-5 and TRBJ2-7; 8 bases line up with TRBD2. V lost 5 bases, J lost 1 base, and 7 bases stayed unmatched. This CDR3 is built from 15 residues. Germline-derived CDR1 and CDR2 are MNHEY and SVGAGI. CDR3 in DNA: TGTGCCAGCAGTCAAAGCGGGAGTAAGTCCTACGAGCAGTACTTC. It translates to CASSQSGSKSYEQYF.

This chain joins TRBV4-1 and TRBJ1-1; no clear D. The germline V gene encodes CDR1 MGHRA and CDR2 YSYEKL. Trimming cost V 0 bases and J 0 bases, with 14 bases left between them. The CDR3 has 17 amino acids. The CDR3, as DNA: TGCGCCAGCAGCCAAGAAACAGCAGCGGGGATGAACACTGAAGCTTTCTTT. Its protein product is CASSQETAAGMNTEAFF.

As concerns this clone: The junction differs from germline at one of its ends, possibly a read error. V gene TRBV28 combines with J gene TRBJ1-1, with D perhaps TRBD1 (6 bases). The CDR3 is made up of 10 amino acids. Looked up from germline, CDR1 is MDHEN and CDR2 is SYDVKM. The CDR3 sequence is CASSLWYRVF. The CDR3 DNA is TGTGCCAGCAGTTTATGGTACAGGGTCTTT.

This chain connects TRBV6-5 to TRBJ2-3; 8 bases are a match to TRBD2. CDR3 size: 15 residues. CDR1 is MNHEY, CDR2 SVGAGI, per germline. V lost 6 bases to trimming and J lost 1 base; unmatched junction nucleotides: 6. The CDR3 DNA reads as TGTGCCAGCAGCCCCGGGACTAGTGGCACAGATACGCAGTATTTT. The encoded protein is CASSPGTSGTDTQYF.

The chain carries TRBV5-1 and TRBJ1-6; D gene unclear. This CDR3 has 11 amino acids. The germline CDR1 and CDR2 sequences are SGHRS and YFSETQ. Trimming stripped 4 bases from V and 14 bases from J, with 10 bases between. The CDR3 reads CASSPPNSLHF. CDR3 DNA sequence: TGCGCCAGCAGCCCGCCGAACTCCCTCCACTTT.

Written as DNA, the CDR3 is TGTGCCAGCAGCTTAGTCTTTTCCAGGGTCCGCGATGGCTACACCTTC. This translates into CASSLVFSRVRDGYTF. The chain is built from TRBV7-8 and TRBJ1-2; possible D gene TRBD1, 5 bases. Germline V CDR1 and CDR2: SGHVS, FQNEAQ. Trimming removed 1 base from V and 6 bases from J, with 18 bases in between. This CDR3 is 16 amino acids long.

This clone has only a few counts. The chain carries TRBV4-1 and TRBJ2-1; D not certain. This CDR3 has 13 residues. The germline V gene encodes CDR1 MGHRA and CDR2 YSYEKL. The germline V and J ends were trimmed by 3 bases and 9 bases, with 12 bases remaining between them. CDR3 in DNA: TGCGCCAGCAGCCAGCCGACACTGGGTGAGCAGTTCTTC. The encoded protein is CASSQPTLGEQFF.

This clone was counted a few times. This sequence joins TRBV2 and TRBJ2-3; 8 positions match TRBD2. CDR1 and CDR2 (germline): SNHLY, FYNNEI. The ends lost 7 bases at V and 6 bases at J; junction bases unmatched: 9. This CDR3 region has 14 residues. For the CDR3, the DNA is TGTGCCAGCACACCAGCGGGAGACCTCGATACGCAGTATTTT. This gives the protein CASTPAGDLDTQYF.

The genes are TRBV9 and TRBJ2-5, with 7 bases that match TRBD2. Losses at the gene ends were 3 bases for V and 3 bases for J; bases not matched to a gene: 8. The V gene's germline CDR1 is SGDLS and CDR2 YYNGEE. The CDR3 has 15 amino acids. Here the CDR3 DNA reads TGTGCCAGCAGCGCCAGGACTAGGGCGGAAGAGACCCAGTACTTC. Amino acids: CASSARTRAEETQYF.

CDR3 sequence: CASSLGSGGKETQYF. The CDR3 coding sequence is TGCGCCAGCAGCTTGGGTAGCGGGGGGAAAGAGACCCAGTACTTC. The chain links TRBV5-1 to TRBJ2-5, with 10 positions matching TRBD2. V gave up 0 bases and J gave up 3 bases; unmatched junction bases: 2. Germline V lookup: CDR1 SGHRS, CDR2 YFSETQ. The length of the CDR3 is 15 residues. The full variable domain, completed using reference TRBV5-1 and TRBJ2-5, is KAGVTQTPRYLIKTRGQQVTLSCSPISGHRSVSWYQQTPGQGLQFLFEYFSETQRNKGNFPGRFSGRQFSNSRSEMNVSTLELGDSALYLCASSLGSGGKETQYFGPGTRLLVL.

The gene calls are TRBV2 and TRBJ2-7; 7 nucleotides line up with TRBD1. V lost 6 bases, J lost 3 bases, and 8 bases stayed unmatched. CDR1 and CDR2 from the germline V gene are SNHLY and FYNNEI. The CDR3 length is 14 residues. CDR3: CASSPGTDLYEQYF. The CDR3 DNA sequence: TGTGCCAGCAGCCCCGGGACAGACCTCTACGAGCAGTACTTC.

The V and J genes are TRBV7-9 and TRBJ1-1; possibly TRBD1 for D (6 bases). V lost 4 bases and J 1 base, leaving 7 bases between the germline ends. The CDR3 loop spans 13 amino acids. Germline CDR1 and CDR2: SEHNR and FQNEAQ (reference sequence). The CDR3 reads CASSSTGNTEAFF. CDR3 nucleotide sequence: TGTGCCAGCAGCTCGACAGGGAACACTGAAGCTTTCTTT.

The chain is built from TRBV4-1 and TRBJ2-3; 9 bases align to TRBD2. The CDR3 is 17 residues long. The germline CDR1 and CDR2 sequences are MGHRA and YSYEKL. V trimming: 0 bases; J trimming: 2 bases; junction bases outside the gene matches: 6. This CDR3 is CASSQERASGNTDTQYF. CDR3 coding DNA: TGCGCCAGCAGCCAAGAAAGGGCTAGCGGGAACACAGATACGCAGTATTTT.

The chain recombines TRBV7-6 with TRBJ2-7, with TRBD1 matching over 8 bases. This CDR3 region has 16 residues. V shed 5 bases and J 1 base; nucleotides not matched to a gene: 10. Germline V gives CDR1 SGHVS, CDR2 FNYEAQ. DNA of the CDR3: TGTGCCAGCAGCCCTAGACCGGACAGGGCATCCTACGAGCAGTACTTC. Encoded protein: CASSPRPDRASYEQYF.

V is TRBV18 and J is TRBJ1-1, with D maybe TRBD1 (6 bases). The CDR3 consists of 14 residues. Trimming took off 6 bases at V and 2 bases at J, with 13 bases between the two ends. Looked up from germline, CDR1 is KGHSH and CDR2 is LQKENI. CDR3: CASSPGQSNTEAFF. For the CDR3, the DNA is TGTGCCAGCTCCCCCGGACAGAGTAACACTGAAGCTTTCTTT.